The clone carrying this TCR beta chain was observed once. Antigen: not known. This sample was included in a study of post-analysis software for immune sequencing data. Broader study findings: Multiple sclerosis was associated with a significant reduction in normalized Chao1 diversity relative to controls. Under the F measure, samples that were prepared in one batch clustered strongly together. Elevated frequency relative to controls characterized 4 or 5 TRBV segments in patients, TRBV5-6, TRBV5-1 and TRBV20-1 among them.

This CDR3 spans 13 amino acids. V shed 0 bases and J shed 8 bases, with 8 bases lying between them. Germline CDR1 ENHRY, CDR2 SYGVKD. The TCR beta cDNA libraries carried unique molecular identifiers. About 500,000 cDNA molecules came from around 1 to 9.1 million T cells. TCRdb ran MiXCR on the PCR reads and lists one entry per CDR3 protein. The table has approximately 660,000 distinct CDR3 sequences, 59% seen once. The gene calls are TRBV10-3 and TRBJ2-1; D is unclear. This receptor was identified in a girl aged 2 to 9 with multiple sclerosis. The source material was blood. CDR3 sequence: CAISESSGDEQFF. DNA of the CDR3: TGTGCCATCAGTGAGTCGTCCGGCGATGAGCAGTTCTTC.